Presented here are 15 T cell receptor beta chains from one specimen sequenced in a study of T-cell memory formation after mild COVID-19 (dated by TCRdb to the early 2020s). The protocol used for the library was 5' RACE. Sequenced using an Illumina NovaSeq 6000. TCRdb redid the processing of the public reads, applying fastp at Q25 and MiXCR, and retained in-frame beta chains. One record per CDR3 amino acid sequence lists the most common genes and DNA. Across this sample there are hundreds of thousands of distinct CDR3 sequences, with approximately 15% seen only once. The ten largest clones add up to around a fifth of the sample. Sequenced sample: PBMCs or a T cell subset sorted from them (not recorded which). The source is a man aged 18-30 years who had mild COVID-19 (a few samples of this study predate the infection). The sample titles of this study are shuffled in the database, so cell type and time point are left out; the donor was told from shared clones.

The chain links TRBV7-9 to TRBJ1-2; D is possibly TRBD1 (5 bases). The CDR3 extends over 14 amino acids. CDR1 SEHNR and CDR2 FQNEAQ come from the germline V gene (reference sequence). The V and J ends lost 4 bases and 8 bases respectively, with 17 bases between them. Here the CDR3 DNA reads TGTGCCAGCAGCTCTTCGGGACTCTTGGCGGGCTACACCTTC. This codes for CASSSSGLLAGYTF.

The chain combines TRBV7-2 with TRBJ1-4; D gene ambiguous. The CDR3 has 16 residues. The V gene lost 4 bases and the J gene lost 5 bases, with 17 bases spanning the gap. Looked up from germline, CDR1 is SGHTA and CDR2 is FQGNSA. Here the CDR3 DNA reads TGTGCCAGCAGCTCCAGCCGTAGCCGGTCGAATGAAAAACTGTTTTTT. Encoded protein: CASSSSRSRSNEKLFF.

The chain uses TRBV29-1 and TRBJ2-2; the match to TRBD2 covers 11 bases. This CDR3 has 17 amino acids. The germline V gene has CDR1 SQVTM and CDR2 ANQGSEA. The V gene end was trimmed by 1 base and the J gene end by 6 bases; junction bases not matched to a gene: 10. Here the CDR3 reads CSVEGTASGGRAGELFF. CDR3 DNA: TGCAGCGTTGAAGGAACGGCTAGCGGGGGGAGAGCCGGGGAGCTGTTTTTT.

The CDR3 bases are TGTGCCAGCAGGAAAAGGGACAGGGGGCGCCGGGACACTGAAGCTTTCTTT. Its protein is CASRKRDRGRRDTEAFF. V and J are TRBV6-2 or TRBV6-3 and TRBJ1-1; 12 nucleotides agree with TRBD1. From germline, CDR1 is MNHEY and CDR2 SVGEGT. The CDR3 consists of 17 residues. V lost 6 bases, J lost 3 bases, and 11 bases stayed unmatched.

CDR3 nucleotides: TGTGCCAGCAGTTCCGGGCCCTTCGGCGAGCAGTACGTC. As protein: CASSSGPFGEQYV. The chain joins TRBV6-5 to TRBJ2-7, with unresolved D. V was clipped by 4 bases and J by 6 bases, with 13 bases between them. Germline V CDR1 and CDR2: MNHEY, SVGAGI. The CDR3 consists of 13 residues.

The gene calls are TRBV4-2 and TRBJ1-1, with 10 nucleotides matching TRBD1. V lost 4 bases, J lost 10 bases, and 9 bases stayed unmatched. The CDR3 loop spans 14 amino acids. Germline V gene lookup returns CDR1 LGHNA and CDR2 YNFKEQ. The CDR3 loop reads CASSPGQGIGRAFF. CDR3 coding DNA: TGTGCCAGCAGCCCGGGACAGGGGATCGGCCGAGCTTTCTTT.

CDR3 region: CASSQEWRQVSNQPQHF. CDR3 nucleotides: TGTGCCAGCAGCCAAGAATGGAGACAGGTCAGCAATCAGCCCCAGCATTTT. The J gene is TRBJ1-5, the V gene TRBV4-2, with D possibly matching TRBD1 (6 bases). CDR1 is LGHNA, CDR2 YNFKEQ, per germline. The CDR3 consists of 17 residues. Trimming left V 0 bases short and J 1 base short, with 13 bases between.

This clonotype was seen ten or more times. The chain combines TRBV6-2 or TRBV6-3 with TRBJ2-7; no clear D gene. The V gene lost 5 bases and the J gene lost 3 bases, with 8 bases spanning the gap. The V gene's germline CDR1 is MNHEY and CDR2 SVGEGT. The CDR3 has 12 amino acids. The CDR3 protein is CASSRILYEQYF. The CDR3 nucleotides read TGTGCCAGCAGTAGGATCCTCTACGAGCAGTACTTC.

The rearrangement links TRBV6-6 to TRBJ2-1; D is unclear. This CDR3 region has 14 residues. Trimming took off 2 bases at V and 5 bases at J, with 10 bases between the two ends. CDR1 is MNHNY, CDR2 SVGAGI, per germline (reference sequence). This CDR3 is CASSYRDVNNEQFF. In DNA form, the CDR3 reads TGTGCCAGCAGTTACCGAGACGTCAACAATGAGCAGTTCTTC.

This chain joins TRBV20-1 and TRBJ2-2, with a weak D call TRBD1 (5 bases). Germline V gives CDR1 DFQATT, CDR2 SNEGSKA (reference sequence). V was pared by 1 base and J by 4 bases, with 13 bases between. The CDR3 sequence is 15 residues long. The DNA for the CDR3 is TGCAGTGCTAGAGTCGCCAGGGCTGGCACCGGGGAGCTGTTTTTT. Protein product: CSARVARAGTGELFF.

This clonotype was detected ten times or more. This rearrangement joins TRBV7-9 to TRBJ2-2; 9 bases match TRBD2. The CDR3 has 17 amino acids. V trimming: 4 bases; J trimming: 5 bases; junction bases outside the gene matches: 11. The V gene's germline CDR1 is SEHNR and CDR2 FQNEAQ (reference sequence). The CDR3 bases are TGTGCCAGCAGCTCGACTAGCGGTCCCCTTATAACCGGGGAGCTGTTTTTT. This sequence encodes CASSSTSGPLITGELFF. The full variable domain, rest sourced from reference TRBV7-9 and TRBJ2-2, is DTGVSQNPRHKITKRGQNVTFRCDPISEHNRLYWYRQTLGQGPEFLTYFQNEAQLEKSRLLSDRFSAERPKGSFSTLEIQRTEQGDSAMYLCASSSTSGPLITGELFFGEGSRLTVL.

This chain connects TRBV20-1 to TRBJ2-7; unclear D gene. This CDR3 has 10 residues. CDR1 is DFQATT and CDR2 is SNEGSKA in the germline V gene (reference sequence). Trimming pared 1 base from V and 4 bases from J, leaving 2 bases between. The CDR3 sequence is CSARVYEQYF. CDR3 nucleotides: TGCAGTGCTAGAGTTTACGAGCAGTACTTC.

This clonotype has ten or more counts. The V call is TRBV6-5, the J call TRBJ2-2, with 7 bases aligning to TRBD1. The CDR3 consists of 13 residues. With 11 bases clipped from V and 6 bases from J, the junction kept 9 bases outside the gene matches. Germline loops: CDR1 MNHEY, CDR2 SVGAGI. CDR3 region: CAARQGGPGELFF. CDR3 bases: TGTGCCGCCCGACAGGGTGGTCCCGGGGAGCTGTTTTTT.

This chain links TRBV5-1 with TRBJ2-4; perhaps TRBD2 as D (6 bases). The CDR3 contains 14 residues. Trimming left V 0 bases short and J 5 bases short, with 9 bases between. CDR1 and CDR2 from the germline V gene are SGHRS and YFSETQ. This chain's CDR3 is CASSLAGDQNIQYF. The CDR3 DNA reads TGCGCCAGCAGCTTGGCGGGGGACCAAAACATTCAGTACTTC.

This chain joins TRBV27 and TRBJ2-7; TRBD1 is a possible D gene (5 bases). CDR1 MNHEY and CDR2 SMNVEV come from the germline V gene (reference sequence). This CDR3 contains 16 residues. V dropped 2 bases and J dropped 0 bases, with 14 bases sitting between them. This CDR3 is CASSLRGSYPSYEQYV. The CDR3 bases are TGTGCCAGCAGTTTAAGGGGCAGTTACCCCTCCTACGAGCAGTACGTC.